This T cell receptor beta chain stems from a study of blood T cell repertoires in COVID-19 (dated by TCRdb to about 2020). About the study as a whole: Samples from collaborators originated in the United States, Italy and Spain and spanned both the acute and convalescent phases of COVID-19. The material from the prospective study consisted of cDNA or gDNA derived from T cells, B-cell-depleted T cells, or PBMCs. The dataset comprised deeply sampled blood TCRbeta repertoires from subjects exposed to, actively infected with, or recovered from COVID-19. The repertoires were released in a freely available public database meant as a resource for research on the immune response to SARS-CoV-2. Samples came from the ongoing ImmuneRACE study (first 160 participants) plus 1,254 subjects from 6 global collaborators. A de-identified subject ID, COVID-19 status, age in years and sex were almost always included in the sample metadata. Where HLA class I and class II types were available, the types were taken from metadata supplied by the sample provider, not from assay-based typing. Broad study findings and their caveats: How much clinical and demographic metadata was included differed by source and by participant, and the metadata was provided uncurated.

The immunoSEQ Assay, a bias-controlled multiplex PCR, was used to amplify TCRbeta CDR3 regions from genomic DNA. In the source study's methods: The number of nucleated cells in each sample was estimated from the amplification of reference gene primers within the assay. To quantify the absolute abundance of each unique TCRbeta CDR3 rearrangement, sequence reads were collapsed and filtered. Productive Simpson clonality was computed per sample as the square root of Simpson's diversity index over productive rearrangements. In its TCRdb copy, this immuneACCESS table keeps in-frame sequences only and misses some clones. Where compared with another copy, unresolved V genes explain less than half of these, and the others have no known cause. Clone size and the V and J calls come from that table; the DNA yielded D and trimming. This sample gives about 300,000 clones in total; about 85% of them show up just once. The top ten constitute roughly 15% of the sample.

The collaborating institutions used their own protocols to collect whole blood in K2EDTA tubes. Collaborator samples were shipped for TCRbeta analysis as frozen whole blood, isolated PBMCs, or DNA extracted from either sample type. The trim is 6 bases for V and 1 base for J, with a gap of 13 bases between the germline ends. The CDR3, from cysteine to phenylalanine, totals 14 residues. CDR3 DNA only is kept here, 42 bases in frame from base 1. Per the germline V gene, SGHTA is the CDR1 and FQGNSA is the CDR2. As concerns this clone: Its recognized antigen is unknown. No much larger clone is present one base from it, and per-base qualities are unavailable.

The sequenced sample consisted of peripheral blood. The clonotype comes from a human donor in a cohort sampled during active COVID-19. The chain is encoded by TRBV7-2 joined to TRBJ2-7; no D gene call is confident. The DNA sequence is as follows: TGTGCCAGCAGTTACACCGGGTCGTCCTACGAGCAGTACTTC. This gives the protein CASSYTGSSYEQYF.